This T cell receptor (beta chain) originates from a study of blood T cell repertoires in COVID-19. As for the study in general: The study drew acute and convalescent COVID-19 samples from the United States, Italy and Spain. The analysed material was cDNA or gDNA that came from T cells, B-cell-depleted T cells, or PBMCs.

V was shortened by 3 bases and J by 0 bases, with 23 bases between the two germline ends. Looked up from germline, CDR1 is SGHDT and CDR2 is YYEEEE. The CDR3 sequence is 19 residues long. Method: immunoSEQ multiplex PCR; TCRdb's copy keeps in-frame clones and lacks some. The sample lists 250,000 to 300,000 clones, about four fifths occurring once. The sequencing sample was made of peripheral blood. This clonotype was sampled from a man older than 75 with acute or convalescent COVID-19. J is TRBJ2-3 and V is TRBV5-6, with D tentatively TRBD2 (6 bases). The CDR3: CASSSFVWRGRSSTDTQYF. In nucleotides, the CDR3 is TGTGCCAGCAGCTCGTTCGTATGGCGGGGACGCTCTAGCACAGATACGCAGTATTTT.